This T cell receptor beta chain was recorded in a study of blood T cell repertoires in COVID-19. At the level of the study: The United States, Italy and Spain provided the acute and convalescent COVID-19 samples. Nucleic acid was either cDNA or gDNA, and it came from T cells, B-cell-depleted T cells, or PBMCs.

Trimming took 2 bases from V and 5 from J, leaving 9 bases between them. Per the germline V gene, CDR1 is SGHVS and CDR2 is FNYEAQ. The CDR3 sequence is 13 residues long. How the authors handled the data: Using reference gene primer amplification, nucleated cell counts were estimated. Data came from immunoSEQ multiplex PCR; TCRdb stores just in-frame clones and leaves some out. The DNA gave D and trimming, while V, J and clone size come from that table. The sample lists about 140,000 clones, about 86% occurring once. The sample consisted of peripheral blood. V usage is TRBV7-6 and J usage is TRBJ1-1; no firm D call. The TCR originated in an older woman with acute or convalescent COVID-19. CDR3 residues: CASSLNEETEAFF. CDR3 nucleotides: TGTGCCAGCAGCTTAAATGAAGAGACTGAAGCTTTCTTT.